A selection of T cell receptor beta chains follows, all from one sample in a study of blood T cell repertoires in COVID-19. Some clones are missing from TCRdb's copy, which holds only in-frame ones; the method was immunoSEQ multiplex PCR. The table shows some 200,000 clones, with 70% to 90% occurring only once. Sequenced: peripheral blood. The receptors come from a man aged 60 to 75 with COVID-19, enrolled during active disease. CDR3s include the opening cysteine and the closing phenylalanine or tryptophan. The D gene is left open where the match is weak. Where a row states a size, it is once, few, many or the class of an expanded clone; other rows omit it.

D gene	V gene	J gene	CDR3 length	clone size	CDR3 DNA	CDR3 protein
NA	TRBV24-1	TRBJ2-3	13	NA	TGTGCCACCAGTGATCAAGAGGTCGATACGCAGTATTTT	CATSDQEVDTQYF
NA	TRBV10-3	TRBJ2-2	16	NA	TGTGCCATCAGTGAGCCCGGGATTACGGCCACCGGGGAGCTGTTTTTT	CAISEPGITATGELFF
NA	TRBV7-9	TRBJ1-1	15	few	TGTGCCAGCAGCACTCGACAGGCCGTATCGAGGGAAGCTTTCTTT	CASSTRQAVSREAFF
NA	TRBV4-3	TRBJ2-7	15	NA	TGCGCCAGCAGCCAATCCATACGGGGGTTTTACGAGCAGTACTTC	CASSQSIRGFYEQYF
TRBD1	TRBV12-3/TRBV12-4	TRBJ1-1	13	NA	TGTGCCAGCAACCTAGGCACCGTCAGGGGGGATTTCTTT	CASNLGTVRGDFF
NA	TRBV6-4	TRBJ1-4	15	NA	TGTGCCAGCAGTGACTTCAGGCCCTCGAATGAAAAACTGTTTTTT	CASSDFRPSNEKLFF
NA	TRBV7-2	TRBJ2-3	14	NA	TGTGCCAGCAGCTTTACGGACACCACAGATACGCAGTATTTT	CASSFTDTTDTQYF
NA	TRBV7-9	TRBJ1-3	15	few	TGTGCCAGCAGCTTATCAGGTAGCTCTGGAAACACCATATATTTT	CASSLSGSSGNTIYF
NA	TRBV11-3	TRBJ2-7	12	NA	TGTGCCAGCAGTGGAGATAACTACGAGCAGTACTTC	CASSGDNYEQYF
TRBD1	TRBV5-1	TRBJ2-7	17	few	TGCGCCAGCAGCGAGTCGGGGACAGGGAAAGGGGGCTACGAGCAGTACTTC	CASSESGTGKGGYEQYF
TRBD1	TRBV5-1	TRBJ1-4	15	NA	TGCGCCAGCAGCTTGGGGGACAGGGTGTGGGAAAAACTGTTTTTT	CASSLGDRVWEKLFF
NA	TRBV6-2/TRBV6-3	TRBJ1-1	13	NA	TGTGCCAGCAGTGCGTTCGGAGGGGCCGAAGCTTTCTTT	CASSAFGGAEAFF
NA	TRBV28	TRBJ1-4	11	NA	TGTGCCAGCAGTCTTAATGAAAAACTGTTTTTT	CASSLNEKLFF
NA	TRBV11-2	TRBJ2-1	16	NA	TGTGCCAGCAGCTTAGCCACTAGGAGGTCCTACAATGAGCAGTTCTTC	CASSLATRRSYNEQFF
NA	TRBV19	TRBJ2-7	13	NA	TGTGCCAGTAGAAGGGGACTTAACTACGAGCAGTACTTC	CASRRGLNYEQYF
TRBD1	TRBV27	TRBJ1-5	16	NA	TGTGCCAGCAGTCACGGGACAGGGACTAGCAATCAGCCCCAGCATTTT	CASSHGTGTSNQPQHF
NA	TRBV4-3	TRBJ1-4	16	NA	TGCGCCAGCAGCAGGGGACAAGGGAACACTAATGAAAAACTGTTTTTT	CASSRGQGNTNEKLFF
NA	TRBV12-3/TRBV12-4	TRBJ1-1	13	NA	TGTGCCGGGTTTGACTCCCCGGGCACTGAAGCTTTCTTT	CAGFDSPGTEAFF
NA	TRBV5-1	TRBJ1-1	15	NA	TGCGCCAGCAGCCGAGCCACACAGGGTACATCTGAAGCTTTCTTT	CASSRATQGTSEAFF
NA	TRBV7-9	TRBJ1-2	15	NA	TGTGCCAGCAGCCCGGGCGGAGGATCTAACTATGGCTACACCTTC	CASSPGGGSNYGYTF
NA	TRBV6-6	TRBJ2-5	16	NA	TGTGCCAGCAGTTATACGCCGCCAGGGGTTGGGGAGACCCAGTACTTC	CASSYTPPGVGETQYF
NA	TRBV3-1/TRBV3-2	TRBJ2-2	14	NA	TGTGCCAGCAGCCTCTCGGGGTTCACCGGGGAGCTGTTTTTT	CASSLSGFTGELFF
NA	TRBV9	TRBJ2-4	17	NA	TGTGCCAGCAGCGTAACGGATAGCTCGTTAACCAAAAACATTCAGTACTTC	CASSVTDSSLTKNIQYF
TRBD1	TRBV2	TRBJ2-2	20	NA	TGTGCCAGCAGTGAGCCGGGACAGGGGGCCATCAGTGGGGACACCGGGGAGCTGTTTTTT	CASSEPGQGAISGDTGELFF
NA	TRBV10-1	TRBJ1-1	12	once	TGCGCCAGCAGTGAAGGAGGGGCTGATGCTTTCTTT	CASSEGGADAFF